This paragraph covers one TCR beta chain sequence. Its target antigen remains unknown. No base qualities exist here, and no much larger clone lies one base off it. The sample originates from a study of CD8 T cells in ankylosing spondylitis (dated 2017 in TCRdb). General notes on the study: The study set out to find disease-linked TCR variants by profiling T cell receptor beta repertoires in ankylosing spondylitis patients and healthy donors. In total, the full study cohort was made up of about 99 healthy donors and approximately 27 ankylosing spondylitis patients. Peripheral blood was sampled, and synovial fluid was additionally collected from ankylosing spondylitis patients.

For sequencing, an Illumina HiSeq 2500 was employed. Quantitative 5'-RACE with molecular barcodes was the method used to prepare the TCR beta libraries. The original methods were these. A new computational method based on a probabilistic model of VDJ rearrangement was used to identify disease-linked TCR variants. The public sequencing data were trimmed at Q25 with fastp and processed into clonotypes with MiXCR by TCRdb, which kept only in-frame beta chains. All rows with the same CDR3 protein become a single entry with the most common DNA and genes. In this record, the V and J calls reflect TCRdb's handling and not the investigators' own analysis. The table for this sample lists 250,000 to 350,000 distinct CDR3 sequences; roughly 20% of them were counted only once. The top ten clones comprise less than 9% of the sample. The CDR3 numbers 18 residues from cysteine through phenylalanine. The DNA shown is the 54-base CDR3, in frame from base 1. At the junction V is shortened by 0 bases and J by 0 bases, with 15 bases in between. CDR1 and CDR2 were assigned from the germline V gene (reference sequence) as SSHAT and FNYEAQ.

The study at large found these results: A TCR beta motif of 8 or 9 highly homologous amino acid variants appeared characteristic of blood from ankylosing spondylitis patients. Some motif variants had previously been reported in the synovial fluid and blood of reactive arthritis patients, which suggests shared mechanisms of disease initiation. The disease-linked clones were reported as significantly enriched in matched synovial fluid samples from ankylosing spondylitis patients. The disease-linked clones showed a CD8+ phenotype and occurred at relatively low frequencies in peripheral blood.

The TCR originated in a male donor with ankylosing spondylitis or in good health (not recorded which). Sample: blood, either unsorted or a sorted T cell fraction (not recorded which). The sequence links TRBV7-7 to TRBJ2-1, with no D gene named confidently. CDR3 region: CASSLAPFGASSYNEQFF. At the DNA level, the sequence is TGTGCCAGCAGCTTAGCACCTTTCGGAGCGAGCTCCTACAATGAGCAGTTCTTC.